The next 14 T cell receptor beta chains were all read from a single sample in a study of OX40 agonist ivuxolimab in advanced cancers. The method was immunoSEQ multiplex PCR; TCRdb's version includes in-frame clones alone and lacks a portion of them. The sample has 65,000 to 80,000 clones, about four fifths seen once. The starting material was CD4+ or CD8+ T cells sorted from blood, obtained in a trial of the OX40 agonist ivuxolimab. The receptors here all came from an adult with an advanced solid tumor such as melanoma, head and neck, liver or kidney cancer.

This clone was recorded a few times. J is TRBJ2-3 and V is TRBV5-1; 8 bases align to TRBD1. This CDR3 has 14 amino acids. The germline V gene has CDR1 SGHRS and CDR2 YFSETQ. The V gene end was trimmed by 7 bases and the J gene end by 4 bases; junction bases not matched to a gene: 8. The CDR3 sequence: CASQGQVGPDTQYF. The CDR3 DNA reads TGCGCCAGCCAGGGACAGGTGGGCCCAGATACGCAGTATTTT.

This clone has just one count. J is TRBJ2-7 and V is TRBV5-5; TRBD2 agrees at 9 bases. The germline V gene has CDR1 SGHKS and CDR2 YYEKEE (reference sequence). CDR3 length: 15 residues. Losses at the gene ends were 2 bases for V and 5 bases for J; bases not matched to a gene: 8. The CDR3 DNA follows: TGTGCCAGCAGCTTTATAGCGGGGGCTAGAGACGAGCAGTACTTC. This sequence encodes CASSFIAGARDEQYF. Supplemented by reference TRBV5-5 and TRBJ2-7, the full variable domain reads DAGVTQSPTHLIKTRGQQVTLRCSPISGHKSVSWYQQVLGQGPQFIFQYYEKEERGRGNFPDRFSARQFPNYSSELNVNALLLGDSALYLCASSFIAGARDEQYFGPGTRLTVT.

V and J are TRBV11-2 and TRBJ2-6; D is possibly TRBD2 (5 bases). This CDR3 has 15 amino acids. Per germline, CDR1 SGHAT and CDR2 FQNNGV. V was pared by 2 bases and J by 2 bases, with 7 bases between. Here the CDR3 DNA reads TGTGCCAGCAGCTTATTGGAGGCTGGGGCCAACGTCCTGACTTTC. It specifies CASSLLEAGANVLTF.

The rearrangement links TRBV23-1 to TRBJ2-1; 7 positions agree with TRBD1. TRBV23-1 is designated an ORF whose function remains uncertain. The length of the CDR3 is 16 residues. Losses at the gene ends were 0 bases for V and 5 bases for J; bases not matched to a gene: 7. The CDR3 DNA follows: TGCGCCAGCAGTCAATCAACCCGTCAGGGGGACAATGAGCAGTTCTTC. It encodes CASSQSTRQGDNEQFF.

V and J are TRBV7-9 and TRBJ2-3, with D unclear. This CDR3 spans 12 amino acids. CDR1 is SEHNR and CDR2 is FQNEAQ in the germline V gene (reference sequence). V dropped 2 bases and J dropped 6 bases, with 6 bases sitting between them. CDR3: CASSLHVDTQYF. Written as DNA, the CDR3 is TGTGCCAGCAGCTTACACGTGGATACGCAGTATTTT.

This clone was recorded once. CDR3 nucleotides: TGTGCCTGGATATTTCCCCCCCCGAGGGTAACCTTC. This codes for CAWIFPPPRVTF. This chain joins TRBV30 and TRBJ1-2; no clear D gene. The CDR3 is made up of 12 amino acids. V shed 4 bases and J shed 14 bases, with 20 bases lying between them. CDR1 is GTSNPN, CDR2 SVGIG, per germline (reference sequence).

This sequence joins TRBV2 and TRBJ1-1; TRBD1 is a possible D gene (6 bases). Trimming shortened V by 8 bases and J by 4 bases, and 14 bases separated the two germline ends. The germline V gene encodes CDR1 SNHLY and CDR2 FYNNEI. There are 13 residues in the CDR3. The CDR3 bases are TGTGCCAGCCGTGGCCTCAGGGGCACTGAAGCTTTCTTT. Translation gives CASRGLRGTEAFF.

The chain couples TRBV9 to TRBJ2-7; D gene unclear. This CDR3 spans 12 amino acids. V lost 4 bases, J lost 6 bases, and 11 bases lay in between. Germline V gene data show CDR1 as SGDLS and CDR2 as YYNGEE. CDR3 loop: CASSYKNSEQYF. The CDR3, as DNA: TGTGCCAGCAGCTACAAAAACAGCGAGCAGTACTTC.

This chain connects TRBV7-2 to TRBJ1-4; no definite D call. The CDR3 consists of 14 residues. V lost 5 bases, J lost 0 bases, and 7 bases lay in between. The germline V gene encodes CDR1 SGHTA and CDR2 FQGNSA. CDR3 DNA: TGTGCCAGCAGCCCACATACAACTAATGAAAAACTGTTTTTT. It encodes CASSPHTTNEKLFF. Full variable domain (missing parts from reference TRBV7-2 and TRBJ1-4): GAGVSQSPSNKVTEKGKDVELRCDPISGHTALYWYRQSLGQGLEFLIYFQGNSAPDKSGLPSDRFSAERTGGSVSTLTIQRTQQEDSAVYLCASSPHTTNEKLFFGSGTQLSVL.

V is TRBV28 and J is TRBJ2-5; TRBD1 matches 7 bases. The CDR3 has 18 residues. Germline V lookup: CDR1 MDHEN, CDR2 SYDVKM. V dropped 3 bases and J dropped 0; count of bases not matched to a gene: 13. The CDR3 DNA is TGTGCCAGCAGTTTGATTATTACCGAGGGGGCAAACCAAGAGACCCAGTACTTC. Protein sequence: CASSLIITEGANQETQYF.

CDR3 DNA: TGTGCCAGCAGTCCCCGCGGGCCCAGTGCGCTGTTTTTT. Its translation: CASSPRGPSALFF. The chain links TRBV5-6 to TRBJ2-2; D is perhaps TRBD2 (5 bases). From germline, CDR1 is SGHDT and CDR2 YYEEEE. The CDR3 sequence is 13 residues long. Trimming took 5 bases from V and 13 from J, leaving 18 bases between them. Full variable domain (rest looked up from reference TRBV5-6 and TRBJ2-2): DAGVTQSPTHLIKTRGQQVTLRCSPKSGHDTVSWYQQALGQGPQFIFQYYEEEERQRGNFPDRFSGHQFPNYSSELNVNALLLGDSALYLCASSPRGPSALFFGEGSRLTVL.

The chain is built from TRBV5-4 and TRBJ1-1; 7 bases are a match to TRBD1. CDR3 size: 14 residues. Germline CDR1 SGHNT, CDR2 YYREEE (reference sequence). Trimming removed 3 bases from V and 0 bases from J; junction bases left unmatched: 2. DNA for the CDR3: TGTGCCAGCAGCTCGGGACAGTTGAACACTGAAGCTTTCTTT. Protein: CASSSGQLNTEAFF.

DNA for the CDR3: TGTGCCAGCCGCGATTCGTTAGCTAATGAAAAACTGTTTTTT. This codes for CASRDSLANEKLFF. The chain links TRBV6-5 to TRBJ1-4; no reliable D call. The ends were cut back, 8 bases at V and 3 bases at J, with 13 bases in the middle. The germline V gene has CDR1 MNHEY and CDR2 SVGAGI. The CDR3 is 14 amino acids.

This clone came up a few times. The gene calls are TRBV19 and TRBJ2-7; no definite D call. Germline V gene lookup returns CDR1 LNHDA and CDR2 SQIVND (reference sequence). V was cut by 4 bases and J by 5 bases, with 12 bases left in between. This CDR3 comprises 13 residues. The CDR3 is CASSTHGSHEQYF. The CDR3 region has the DNA TGTGCCAGTAGTACCCATGGGTCCCACGAGCAGTACTTC.